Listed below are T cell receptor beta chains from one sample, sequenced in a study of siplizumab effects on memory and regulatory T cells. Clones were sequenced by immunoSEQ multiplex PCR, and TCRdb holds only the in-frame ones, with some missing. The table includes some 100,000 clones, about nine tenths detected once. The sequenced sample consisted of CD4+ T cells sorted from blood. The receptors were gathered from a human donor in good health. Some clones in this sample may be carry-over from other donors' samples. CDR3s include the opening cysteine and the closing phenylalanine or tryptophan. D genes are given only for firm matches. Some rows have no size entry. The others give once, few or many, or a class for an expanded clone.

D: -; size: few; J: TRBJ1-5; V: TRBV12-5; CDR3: CASGFFLGARRYQPQHF; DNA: TGTGCTAGTGGTTTTTTTTTGGGGGCGCGGAGGTATCAGCCCCAGCATTTT
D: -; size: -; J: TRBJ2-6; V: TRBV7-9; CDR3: CASSLNRVGANVLTF; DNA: TGTGCCAGCAGCTTAAACAGGGTTGGGGCCAACGTCCTGACTTTC
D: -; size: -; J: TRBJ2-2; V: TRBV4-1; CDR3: CASSQDPVPNTGELFF; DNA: TGCGCCAGCAGCCAAGACCCGGTCCCGAACACCGGGGAGCTGTTTTTT
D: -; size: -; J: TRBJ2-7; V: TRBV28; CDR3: CASSFKQGTGFYEQYF; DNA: TGTGCCAGCAGTTTCAAACAGGGTACGGGCTTCTACGAGCAGTACTTC
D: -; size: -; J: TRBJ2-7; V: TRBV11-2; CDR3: CASSLDSLVRPYF; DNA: TGTGCCAGCAGCTTAGATTCCCTCGTGAGACCGTACTTC
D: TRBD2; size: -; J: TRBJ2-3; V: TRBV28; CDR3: CASSLRTSGKEKDTQYF; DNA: TGTGCCAGCAGTCTAAGGACTAGCGGGAAGGAAAAAGATACGCAGTATTTT
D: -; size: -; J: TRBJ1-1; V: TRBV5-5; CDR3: CASSQQHGADRNTEAFF; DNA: TGTGCCAGCAGCCAACAACACGGCGCAGACCGGAACACTGAAGCTTTCTTT
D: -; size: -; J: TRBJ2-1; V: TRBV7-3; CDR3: CASREAGGSYNEQFF; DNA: TGTGCCAGCAGGGAAGCGGGCGGCTCCTACAATGAGCAGTTCTTC
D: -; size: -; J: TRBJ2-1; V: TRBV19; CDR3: CASSIRGGPRSNEQFF; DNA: TGTGCCAGTAGTATAAGGGGGGGACCGAGAAGCAATGAGCAGTTCTTC
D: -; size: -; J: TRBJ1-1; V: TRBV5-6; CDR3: CASSRGVTGRTEAFF; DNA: TGTGCCAGCAGCCGGGGGGTCACAGGGCGCACTGAAGCTTTCTTT
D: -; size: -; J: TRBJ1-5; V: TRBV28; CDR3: CASKDGRVRDQPQHF; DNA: TGTGCCAGCAAGGATGGCAGGGTCCGGGATCAGCCCCAGCATTTT
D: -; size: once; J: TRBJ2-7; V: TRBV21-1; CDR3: CASSKYHGAPPSEQYF; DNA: TGTGCCAGCAGCAAATACCACGGCGCCCCCCCCTCCGAGCAGTACTTC
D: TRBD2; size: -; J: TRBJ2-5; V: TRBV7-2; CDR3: CASSLDGSGKTQYF; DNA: TGTGCCAGCAGCTTAGATGGGAGCGGGAAGACCCAGTACTTC
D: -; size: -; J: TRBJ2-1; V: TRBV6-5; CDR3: CASSSPGTAQFF; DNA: TGTGCCAGCAGTTCCCCCGGGACTGCGCAGTTCTTC
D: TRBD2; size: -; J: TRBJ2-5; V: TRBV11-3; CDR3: CASSPGTSGRSAQETQYF; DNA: TGTGCCAGCAGCCCGGGGACTAGCGGGAGGAGCGCTCAAGAGACCCAGTACTTC
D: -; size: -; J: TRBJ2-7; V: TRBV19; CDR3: CASSIGQSYEQYF; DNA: TGTGCCAGTAGTATTGGACAGTCTTACGAGCAGTACTTC
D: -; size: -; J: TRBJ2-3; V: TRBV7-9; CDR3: CASSLVGGTDTQYF; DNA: TGTGCCAGCAGCTTAGTGGGGGGCACAGATACGCAGTATTTT
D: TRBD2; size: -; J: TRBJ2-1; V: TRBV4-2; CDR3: CASSQDFSLAGGKNEQFF; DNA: TGTGCCAGCAGCCAAGATTTTTCATTGGCGGGAGGAAAAAATGAGCAGTTCTTC
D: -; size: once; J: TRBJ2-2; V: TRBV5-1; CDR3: CASSLARARDTGELFF; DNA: TGCGCCAGCAGCTTGGCCAGGGCGAGGGACACCGGGGAGCTGTTTTTT
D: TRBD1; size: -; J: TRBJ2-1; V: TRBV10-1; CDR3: CASSEGLDRGYNEQFF; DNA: TGCGCCAGCAGTGAGGGATTGGACAGGGGATACAATGAGCAGTTCTTC
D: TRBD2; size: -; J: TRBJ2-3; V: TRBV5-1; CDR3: CASSSGLAGADTQYF; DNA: TGCGCCAGCAGCTCCGGACTAGCGGGAGCAGATACGCAGTATTTT
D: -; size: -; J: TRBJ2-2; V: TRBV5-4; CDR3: CASAGERTGELFF; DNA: TGTGCCAGCGCAGGGGAGCGCACCGGGGAGCTGTTTTTT
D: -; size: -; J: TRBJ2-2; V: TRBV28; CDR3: CASSLWVGMDTGELFF; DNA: TGTGCCAGCAGTTTATGGGTGGGGATGGACACCGGGGAGCTGTTTTTT
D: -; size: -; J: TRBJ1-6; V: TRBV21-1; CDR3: CASRKEGQGDYNSPLHF; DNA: TGTGCCAGCAGGAAAGAAGGACAGGGTGATTATAATTCACCCCTCCACTTT
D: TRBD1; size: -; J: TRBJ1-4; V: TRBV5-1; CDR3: CASSPDREVEKLFF; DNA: TGCGCCAGCAGCCCGGACAGGGAAGTTGAAAAACTGTTTTTT
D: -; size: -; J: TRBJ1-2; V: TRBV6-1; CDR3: CASGTFGYGYTF; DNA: TGTGCCAGCGGGACTTTTGGGTATGGCTACACCTTC
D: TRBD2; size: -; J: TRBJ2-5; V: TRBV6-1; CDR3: CASSGGLGPQETQYF; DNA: TGTGCCAGCAGTGGCGGACTAGGGCCCCAAGAGACCCAGTACTTC
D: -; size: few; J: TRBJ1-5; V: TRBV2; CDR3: CASSEYSSNQPQHF; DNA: TGTGCCAGCAGTGAGTATAGTAGCAATCAGCCCCAGCATTTT
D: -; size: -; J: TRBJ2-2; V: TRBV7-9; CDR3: CASSLGRVNTGELFF; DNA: TGTGCCAGCAGCCTCGGTCGGGTGAACACCGGGGAGCTGTTTTTT
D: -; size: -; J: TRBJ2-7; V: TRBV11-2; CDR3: CASSLDRNAYEQYF; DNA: TGTGCCAGCAGCTTAGATCGTAACGCCTACGAGCAGTACTTC
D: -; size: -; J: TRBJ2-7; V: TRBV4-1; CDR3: CASSQDYGGLYEQYF; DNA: TGCGCCAGCAGCCAAGATTACGGGGGCCTCTACGAGCAGTACTTC
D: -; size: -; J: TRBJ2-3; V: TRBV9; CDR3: CASSVVLVGTQYF; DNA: TGTGCCAGCAGCGTAGTTTTGGTGGGTACGCAGTATTTT
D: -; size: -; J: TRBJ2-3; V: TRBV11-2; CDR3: CASSFAGVGDTQYF; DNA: TGTGCCAGCAGCTTTGCAGGGGTCGGGGATACGCAGTATTTT
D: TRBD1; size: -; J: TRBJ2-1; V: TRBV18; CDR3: CASSPIIGTGNRNEQFF; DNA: TGTGCCAGCTCACCAATTATTGGGACAGGGAATCGGAATGAGCAGTTCTTC
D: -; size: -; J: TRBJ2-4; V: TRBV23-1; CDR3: CARRRSSGIAKNIQYF; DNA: TGCGCCAGGAGACGGAGCTCAGGGATAGCCAAAAACATTCAGTACTTC
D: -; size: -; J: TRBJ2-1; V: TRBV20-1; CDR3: CSANSLNEQFF; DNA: TGCAGTGCTAACTCGCTCAATGAGCAGTTCTTC
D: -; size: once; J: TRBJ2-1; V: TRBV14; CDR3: CASSQVYGIDDEQFF; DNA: TGTGCCAGCAGCCAAGTTTATGGGATAGACGATGAGCAGTTCTTC
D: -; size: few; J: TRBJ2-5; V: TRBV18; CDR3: CASSPFLSLSTVVKETQYF; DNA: TGTGCCAGCTCACCATTTTTGTCTCTGTCGACAGTTGTTAAGGAGACCCAGTACTTC
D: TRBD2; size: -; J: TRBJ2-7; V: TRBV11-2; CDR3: CASSSEGTSGKREQYF; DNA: TGTGCCAGCAGCTCTGAAGGGACTAGCGGGAAACGGGAGCAGTACTTC
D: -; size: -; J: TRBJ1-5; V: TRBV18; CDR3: CASSPVPNSNQPQHF; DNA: TGTGCCAGCTCGCCGGTTCCCAATAGCAATCAGCCCCAGCATTTT
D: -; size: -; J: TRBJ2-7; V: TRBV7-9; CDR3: CASSTSRWAVAEQYF; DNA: TGTGCCAGCAGCACATCTCGGTGGGCCGTAGCCGAGCAGTACTTC
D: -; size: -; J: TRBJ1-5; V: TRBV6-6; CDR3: CASSPRTAYNQPQHF; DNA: TGTGCCAGCAGCCCTAGGACAGCTTACAATCAGCCCCAGCATTTT
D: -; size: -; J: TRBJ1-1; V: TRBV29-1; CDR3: CSVQRGTEAFF; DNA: TGCAGCGTTCAGAGGGGCACTGAAGCTTTCTTT
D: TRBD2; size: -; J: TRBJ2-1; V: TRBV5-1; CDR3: CASSSQLAGGRNEQFF; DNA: TGCGCCAGCAGCTCCCAACTAGCGGGAGGGCGTAATGAGCAGTTCTTC
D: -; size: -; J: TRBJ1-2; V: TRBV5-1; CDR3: CASSGGGYGYTF; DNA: TGCGCCAGCAGCGGAGGGGGCTATGGCTACACCTTC
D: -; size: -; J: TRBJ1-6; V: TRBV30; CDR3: CAWDPDRGDSPLHF; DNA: TGTGCCTGGGATCCGGACCGGGGGGATTCACCCCTCCACTTT
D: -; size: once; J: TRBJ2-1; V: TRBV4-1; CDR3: CASSQEGGRGNNEQFF; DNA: TGCGCCAGCAGCCAAGAAGGAGGACGAGGAAACAATGAGCAGTTCTTC
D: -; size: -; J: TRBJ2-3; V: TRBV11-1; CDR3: CASSSRNRLIAVTQYF; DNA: TGTGCCAGCAGCTCAAGGAACAGATTAATCGCGGTTACGCAGTATTTT
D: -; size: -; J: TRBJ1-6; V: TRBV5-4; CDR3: CASSSSRVDNSPLHF; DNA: TGTGCCAGCAGCTCCTCCAGGGTGGATAATTCACCCCTCCACTTT
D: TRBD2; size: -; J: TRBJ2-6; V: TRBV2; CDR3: CASRPGTSGIYSGANVLTF; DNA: TGTGCCAGCAGGCCCGGGACTAGCGGGATTTACTCTGGGGCCAACGTCCTGACTTTC
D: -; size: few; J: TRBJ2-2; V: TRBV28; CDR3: CASIEAGQGPAAGELFF; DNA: TGTGCCAGCATCGAGGCAGGGCAGGGACCGGCGGCCGGGGAGCTGTTTTTT
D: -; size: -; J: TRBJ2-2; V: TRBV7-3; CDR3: CASKEGSNTGELFF; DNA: TGTGCCTCAAAGGAGGGCTCGAACACCGGGGAGCTGTTTTTT
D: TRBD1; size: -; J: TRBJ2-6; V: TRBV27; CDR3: CASRTSQGAAGANVLTF; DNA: TGTGCCAGCAGAACCTCCCAGGGGGCAGCTGGGGCCAACGTCCTGACTTTC
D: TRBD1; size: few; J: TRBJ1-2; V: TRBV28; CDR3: CANTDRLGGYTF; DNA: TGTGCCAACACGGACAGGCTGGGAGGCTACACCTTC
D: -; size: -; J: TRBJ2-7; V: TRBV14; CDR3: CASSQDVRYTYEQYF; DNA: TGTGCCAGCAGCCAAGATGTCAGGTATACCTACGAGCAGTACTTC